This T cell receptor beta chain originates from a study of T cells in Graves' hyperthyroidism and ophthalmopathy. This clonotype was seen just once. TCR beta CDR3 sequences were amplified from RNA transcripts. Primed by the HTBI set, a first-round RT-PCR was run on the TCR CDR3. TCRdb re-called the multiplex PCR reads with MiXCR, one entry per CDR3 protein. This table has approximately 590,000 distinct CDR3 sequences, about 45% appearing once. Sequencing was performed on peripheral blood or thyroid tissue (not recorded which). This receptor was obtained from a woman younger than 35 with Graves' hyperthyroidism.

The CDR3 is CSARAYGSRNEQFF. CDR3 coding DNA: TGCAGTGCTAGAGCGTACGGGAGTAGGAATGAGCAGTTCTTC. V usage is TRBV20-1 and J usage is TRBJ2-7; D possibly corresponds to TRBD2 (6 bases). The DNA end lines up better with TRBJ2-1; the J call may be wrong. CDR3 length: 14 residues. Germline V gene lookup returns CDR1 DFQATT and CDR2 SNEGSKA (reference sequence).